The TCR beta chain under discussion was sequenced for a study of cytomegalovirus exposure and HLA in healthy donors. Study results and limitations: In vitro data verified a few CMV-associated chains as specific for CMV antigens.

It was with 60 Vbeta and 13 Jbeta primers that the PCR ran. Sequencing used immunoSEQ multiplex PCR; TCRdb keeps in-frame clones, though not all of them. The top ten hold 18% of the sample, which has 70,000 to 90,000 clones, approximately 80% seen once. With regard to this clone: What it recognizes is unknown.

The V and J ends lost 6 bases and 2 bases respectively, with 10 bases between them. This CDR3 comprises 13 residues. The germline V gene has CDR1 MDHEN and CDR2 SYDVKM. The rearrangement links TRBV28 to TRBJ1-2; D unresolved. Input material: PBMCs. The sequence derives from a man aged 65-85 years in good health and CMV-seropositive. CDR3 protein: CASSLTSNYGYTF. DNA for the CDR3: TGTGCCAGCAGCCTTACATCCAACTATGGCTACACCTTC.